Listed below are T cell receptor beta chains from one sample, sequenced in a study of metastatic and nonmetastatic thyroid tumors. TCRdb re-clonotyped the PCR reads via MiXCR. The sample yields approximately 15,000 clones, more than 20% seen once. The sequenced sample consisted of tumor tissue. The receptors were sampled from a female donor with papillary thyroid cancer or a benign thyroid nodule (not recorded which). Some clones in this sample may be carry-over from other donors' samples. CDR3s include the opening cysteine and the closing phenylalanine or tryptophan. The D gene is left open where the match is weak. Expanded clones are given a class, and other clones once, few, many or no size at all.

TRBD1	TRBJ1-5	TRBV28	few	TGTGCCAGCAGTATCCCCGGGACAGGGACGAGCAATCAGCCCCAGCATTTT	CASSIPGTGTSNQPQHF
NA	TRBJ2-7	TRBV20-1	NA	TGCAGTGCTACCAACGGGACTGTCTCCTACGAGCAGTACTTC	CSATNGTVSYEQYF
TRBD2	TRBJ2-7	TRBV7-9	many	TGTGCCACCGAGGGACTAGTTGATTACGAGCAGTACTTC	CATEGLVDYEQYF
NA	TRBJ2-7	TRBV12-3/TRBV12-4	few	TGTGCCAGCAGCGGATCCGGGACAAGGGACTTC	CASSGSGTRDF
NA	TRBJ2-1	TRBV12-3/TRBV12-4	NA	TGTGCCAGCAGTTTCTACAATGAGCAGTTCTTC	CASSFYNEQFF
NA	TRBJ2-3	TRBV5-4	many	TGTGCCAGCAGCTTGGGGGGGAGCACAGATACGCAGTATTTT	CASSLGGSTDTQYF
NA	TRBJ2-1	TRBV24-1	many	TGTGCCACCAGTGAGTACAGGGGAGGTGTAAATGAGCAGTTCTTC	CATSEYRGGVNEQFF
NA	TRBJ2-7	TRBV2	many	TGTGCCAGCACCTCAGGGGGGAAGTACTACGAGCAGTACTTC	CASTSGGKYYEQYF
NA	TRBJ2-1	TRBV24-1	few	TGTGCCACCATCATTAGCGGCCCACCAGACAATGAGCAGTTCTTC	CATIISGPPDNEQFF
TRBD1	TRBJ2-2	TRBV14	many	TGTGCCAGCAGCCGAGGGACAGGGCCGAACACCGGGGAGCTGTTTTTT	CASSRGTGPNTGELFF
TRBD2	TRBJ2-3	TRBV6-5	NA	TGTGCCAGCAGTTACCGGGAGGTGTGCACAGATACGCAGTATTTT	CASSYREVCTDTQYF
NA	TRBJ2-7	TRBV2	few	TGTGCCAGCAAATCCCGCCAGTCCTCCTACGAGCAGTACTTC	CASKSRQSSYEQYF
NA	TRBJ1-3	TRBV3-1	NA	TGTGCCAGCAGCCCGTTTGGCGAGTACTCTGGAAACACCATATATTTT	CASSPFGEYSGNTIYF
TRBD2	TRBJ2-1	TRBV7-2	many	TGTGCCAGCAGCCTCGTAGCGGGAGTCTACAATGAGCAGTTCTTC	CASSLVAGVYNEQFF
NA	TRBJ1-6	TRBV12-3/TRBV12-4	medium-sized	TGTGCCAGCGGAAATTGGGATTCACCCCTCCACTTT	CASGNWDSPLHF
TRBD2	TRBJ2-3	TRBV20-1	many	TGCAGTGCTAGAAAGACTAGCGGGACACCAGATACGCAGTATTTT	CSARKTSGTPDTQYF
TRBD1	TRBJ2-3	TRBV6-2/TRBV6-3	NA	TGTGCCAGCAGTTCCCCGACAGGGGTCACAGATACGCAGTATTTT	CASSSPTGVTDTQYF
NA	TRBJ1-3	TRBV4-1	NA	TGCGCCAGCAGCCAGACCCGTGGAAACACCATATATTTT	CASSQTRGNTIYF
TRBD1	TRBJ2-7	TRBV15	medium-sized	TGTGCCACCAGCAGCGGACAGGACTACGAGCAGTACTTC	CATSSGQDYEQYF
NA	TRBJ2-7	TRBV3-1	medium-sized	TGTGCCAGCGGGAGGTCCGAGCAGTACTTC	CASGRSEQYF
NA	TRBJ2-7	TRBV5-1	few	TGCGCCAGCAGCCCTGGACCTGGCCTAGGAATCTACGAGCAGTACTTC	CASSPGPGLGIYEQYF
NA	TRBJ1-2	TRBV6-1	few	TGTGCCAGCGTCTTTTCCACAGGTTCCTTCTATGGCTACACCTTC	CASVFSTGSFYGYTF
TRBD1	TRBJ2-3	TRBV20-1	NA	TGCAGTGCTACGGACAGGGGAAGCACAGATACGCAGTATTTT	CSATDRGSTDTQYF
TRBD1	TRBJ2-1	TRBV11-2	once	TGTGCCAGCAGCTTTCGCCCGAACAGGGGATACAATGAGCAGTTCTTC	CASSFRPNRGYNEQFF
NA	TRBJ1-2	TRBV6-1	NA	TGTGCCAGCAGTGAAGCATCACAAGGACGCTATGGCTACACCTTC	CASSEASQGRYGYTF
NA	TRBJ2-7	TRBV27	NA	TGTGCCAGCAGCAAGACGAGGGGATCGACGAACGAGCAGTACTTC	CASSKTRGSTNEQYF
NA	TRBJ2-3	TRBV20-1	few	TGCAGTGCTGCAATCGGGACGACGAGCACAGATACGCAGTATTTT	CSAAIGTTSTDTQYF
TRBD2	TRBJ2-1	TRBV5-1	NA	TGCACCAGCAGCTATAGCGGGAGTAGGAACAATGAGCAGTTCTTC	CTSSYSGSRNNEQFF
NA	TRBJ2-7	TRBV27	many	TGTGCCAGTGCCTGGATGTCCGAGCAGTACTTC	CASAWMSEQYF
NA	TRBJ2-6	TRBV2	NA	TGTGCCAGCAGCCGTCTAGCGTGGAACTCTGGGGCCAACTTCCTGACTTTC	CASSRLAWNSGANFLTF
NA	TRBJ1-1	TRBV6-1	few	TGTGCCAGCAGTGACGGGGCTTCCACTGAAGCTTTCTTT	CASSDGASTEAFF
NA	TRBJ2-7	TRBV6-1	NA	TGTGCCAGCAGCCAGGCAGGGGTCTCCTACGAGCAGTACTTC	CASSQAGVSYEQYF
NA	TRBJ1-1	TRBV3-1	few	TGTGCCAGCAGCCCTACGGTGGTGTCTTTCTCTTTCTTT	CASSPTVVSFSFF
NA	TRBJ1-3	TRBV4-2	NA	TGTGCCAGCAGCCAAATGGATGGAAACACCATATATTTT	CASSQMDGNTIYF
NA	TRBJ1-1	TRBV13	NA	TGTGCCAGCAGCTTCCGGGGGAACACTGAAGCTTTCTTT	CASSFRGNTEAFF
NA	TRBJ2-7	TRBV10-1	NA	TGCGCCAGCAGTGAGGCAGGGGTAGCCGACGAGCAGTACTTC	CASSEAGVADEQYF
TRBD1	TRBJ1-5	TRBV10-3	many	TGTGCCATCAGTAGAGGACAGGGGCAGGGCAATCAGCCCCAGCATTTT	CAISRGQGQGNQPQHF
NA	TRBJ1-5	TRBV3-1	many	TGTGCCAGCAGCCAAGATAGGCATTTATGGGACCCCAATCAGCCCCAGCATTTT	CASSQDRHLWDPNQPQHF
NA	TRBJ2-1	TRBV24-1	many	TGTGCCACCAGTGACACCTCTAGCGAGAGCAGTAATGAGCAGTTCTTC	CATSDTSSESSNEQFF
NA	TRBJ2-1	TRBV6-1	few	TGTGCCAGCAGTGAAGCAGGAGACCCTTACAATGAGCAGTTCTTC	CASSEAGDPYNEQFF
TRBD1	TRBJ2-1	TRBV28	NA	TGTGCCAGCAGTTTAGCAGGGGGCGTTAAAAATGAGCAGTTCTTC	CASSLAGGVKNEQFF
TRBD1	TRBJ2-7	TRBV9	many	TGTGCCAGCAGCGTAGTGGGCGGGACAGGGGACGAGCAGTACTTC	CASSVVGGTGDEQYF
NA	TRBJ2-1	TRBV24-1	few	TGTGCCACCAGCATTAGCGTCCGACCAGGCAATGAGCAGTTCTTC	CATSISVRPGNEQFF
TRBD1	TRBJ1-3	TRBV15	many	TGTGCCACCAGCGTGCCGACGGGGACAGGCCGTAACACCATATATTTT	CATSVPTGTGRNTIYF
TRBD1	TRBJ2-7	TRBV28	few	TGTGCCAGCAGCTCTCCGGGACAGGCCAATGAGCAGTACTTC	CASSSPGQANEQYF
TRBD2	TRBJ2-4	TRBV2	NA	TGTGCCAGCTCGGGAGGGCAGGGACAACACATTCAGTACTTC	CASSGGQGQHIQYF
TRBD1	TRBJ2-7	TRBV4-2	few	TGTGCCAGCAGCCAAGGACAGGGTATTTCCTACGAGCAGTACTTC	CASSQGQGISYEQYF
NA	TRBJ2-3	TRBV5-5	NA	TGTGCCAGCAGCCGATCAGTGGGGACAGATACGCAGTATTTT	CASSRSVGTDTQYF
TRBD1	TRBJ2-5	TRBV19	few	TGTGCCAGTAGTATCAGGGGGCGAAGAGAGACCCAGTACTTC	CASSIRGRRETQYF
TRBD1	TRBJ2-5	TRBV10-1	medium-sized	TGCGCCAGCAGTGGAGGGACAGGGATGGGAGAGACCCAGTACTTC	CASSGGTGMGETQYF
NA	TRBJ2-7	TRBV4-1	medium-sized	TGCGCCAGCAGCCAAGATCTTGGGACTCCAGGCTACGAGCAGTACTTC	CASSQDLGTPGYEQYF
NA	TRBJ2-6	TRBV5-1	NA	TGCGCCAGCAGCCAGACGGTCTCTTGGTCCAACGTCCTGACTTTC	CASSQTVSWSNVLTF
TRBD1	TRBJ1-2	TRBV29-1	medium-sized	TGCAGCGCAACTGGACAGGGGGTGACCTACACCTTC	CSATGQGVTYTF
NA	TRBJ1-3	TRBV5-5	NA	TGTGCCAGCAGCTTGTGGGATTACTCTGGAAACACCATATATTTT	CASSLWDYSGNTIYF
TRBD2	TRBJ2-2	TRBV18	medium-sized	TGTGCCAGCTCACCTAACGGACTAGCCGGCGACACCGGGGAGCTGTTTTTT	CASSPNGLAGDTGELFF
TRBD2	TRBJ2-7	TRBV6-1	few	TGTGCCAGCACTCGGGTAGCGGGTTTTGGTGAGCAGTACTTC	CASTRVAGFGEQYF